The 27 T cell receptor beta chains presented below share a single source sample, sequenced in a study of shared clonotypes between healthy human individuals. The assay was immunoSEQ multiplex PCR, and TCRdb's table has in-frame clones only and misses some. The data hold around 330,000 clones, with under 80% observed a single time. The sample comprised memory CD4+ T cells sorted from blood. The subset here: CD45RA-negative fraction. The receptors were gathered from a man aged 25-45 years in good health.

The chain recombines TRBV5-1 with TRBJ2-5; D possibly corresponds to TRBD1 (8 bases). CDR3 length: 14 residues. The V end lost 3 bases, the J end lost 3 bases, and 12 bases lay between the germline ends. Germline V gene sequence: CDR1 SGHRS, CDR2 YFSETQ. CDR3 protein: CASSWGGQEETQYF. DNA of the CDR3: TGCGCCAGCAGCTGGGGGGGACAGGAAGAGACCCAGTACTTC.

This sequence joins TRBV29-1 and TRBJ2-3, with D perhaps being TRBD1 or TRBD2 (5 bases each). CDR1 is SQVTM and CDR2 is ANQGSEA in the germline V gene. V was shortened by 7 bases and J by 5 bases, with 7 bases between the two germline ends. The CDR3 spans 10 residues. For the CDR3, the DNA is TGCAGCGGGGGGAGAGATACGCAGTATTTT. It codes for CSGGRDTQYF.

The chain combines TRBV7-8 with TRBJ1-4; 9 nucleotides agree with TRBD1. Germline loops: CDR1 SGHVS, CDR2 FQNEAQ. The CDR3 contains 13 residues. V was pared by 5 bases and J by 8 bases, with 3 bases of the junction left unmatched. The CDR3 here is CASSGDRAEKLFF. DNA for the CDR3: TGTGCCAGCAGCGGGGACAGGGCGGAAAAACTGTTTTTT.

The DNA of the CDR3 is TGTGCCAGCAGCTCCGGCAGGGGGCCCGGGGCCAACGTCCTGACTTTC. Encoded protein: CASSSGRGPGANVLTF. This chain uses TRBV5-6 with TRBJ2-6; the match to TRBD1 covers 8 bases. The CDR3 is 16 residues long. With V trimmed by 3 bases and J by 4 bases, 6 bases remained unmatched. The germline V gene has CDR1 SGHDT and CDR2 YYEEEE.

This clone appeared a single time. The V gene is TRBV9, the J gene TRBJ2-7; D perhaps matches TRBD1 (5 bases). Germline V gives CDR1 SGDLS, CDR2 YYNGEE. Trimming left V 3 bases short and J 1 base short, with 14 bases between. The CDR3 totals 15 residues. The CDR3 sequence: CASSATGSFSYEQYF. The CDR3 nucleotides read TGTGCCAGCAGCGCCACAGGTTCCTTTTCCTACGAGCAGTACTTC.

The chain has TRBV19 and TRBJ1-1; D is undetermined. Germline CDR1 and CDR2: LNHDA and SQIVND (reference sequence). CDR3 length: 13 residues. With 2 bases removed from V and 4 bases from J, the gap between germline ends came to 8 bases. The CDR3 region is CASSILGGTEAFF. CDR3 bases: TGTGCCAGTAGTATACTAGGCGGCACTGAAGCTTTCTTT.

J is TRBJ1-1 and V is TRBV19; D might be TRBD1 (5 bases). V was trimmed by 9 bases and J by 1 base, leaving 15 bases between them. The CDR3 runs 14 residues. Germline CDR1 LNHDA, CDR2 SQIVND (reference sequence). This chain's CDR3 is CASLSGRQNTEAFF. CDR3 nucleotide sequence: TGTGCCAGCCTATCGGGACGTCAGAACACTGAAGCTTTCTTT.

In its sample, this clone was seen once. The chain employs TRBV27 and TRBJ1-2, with D unclear. CDR3 length: 14 amino acids. Germline V gene sequence: CDR1 MNHEY, CDR2 SMNVEV (reference sequence). The V and J ends lost 0 bases and 6 bases respectively, with 11 bases between them. In DNA form, the CDR3 reads TGTGCCAGCAGTTTATCTGAGGGAGGCCATGGCTACACCTTC. Amino acids: CASSLSEGGHGYTF.

The rearrangement links TRBV7-2 to TRBJ2-3; D is perhaps TRBD2 (6 bases). The CDR3 is 14 residues long. Trimming pared 6 bases from V and 4 bases from J, leaving 14 bases between. Per the germline V gene, CDR1 is SGHTA and CDR2 is FQGNSA. CDR3 nucleotides: TGTGCCAGCAGTTACAGACTAGGCCCAGATACGCAGTATTTT. As protein: CASSYRLGPDTQYF. The full variable domain, in which reference TRBV7-2 and TRBJ2-3 provide the parts outside the CDR3, is GAGVSQSPSNKVTEKGKDVELRCDPISGHTALYWYRQSLGQGLEFLIYFQGNSAPDKSGLPSDRFSAERTGGSVSTLTIQRTQQEDSAVYLCASSYRLGPDTQYFGPGTRLTVL.

This chain links TRBV12-5 with TRBJ2-7, with TRBD1 as a possible D gene (6 bases). Between the trimmed V and J ends, which lost 3 bases and 6 bases, there was a span of 9 bases. The CDR3 is 12 amino acids. CDR1 and CDR2 (germline): LGHNT, FRNRAP. CDR3 in DNA: TGTGCTAGTGGTTTTTTAGGGGGCGAGCAGTACTTC. Its translation is CASGFLGGEQYF.

As concerns this clone: This could be a read error, since a much larger clone is one nucleotide away. The rearrangement links TRBV11-2 to TRBJ2-2; the D is unclear. Trimming left V 2 bases short and J 0 bases short, with 1 base between. The CDR3 extends over 13 amino acids. Germline CDR1 is SGHAT and CDR2 is FQNNGV. The CDR3 DNA reads TGTGCCAGCAGCTTAACGAACACCGGGGAGCTGTTTTTT. Amino acids: CASSLTNTGELFF.

This clone was detected only once. The chain employs TRBV11-2 and TRBJ2-1, with 10 bases matching TRBD1. Germline V CDR1 and CDR2: SGHAT, FQNNGV. The length of the CDR3 is 14 residues. V was clipped by 8 bases and J by 8 bases; unmatched bases: 9. CDR3 amino acids: CASCRDRGFDEQFF. CDR3 coding DNA: TGTGCCAGCTGCCGGGACAGGGGATTCGATGAGCAGTTCTTC.

The CDR3 loop is CSVATGVSYNEQFF. The CDR3 nucleotides read TGCAGCGTTGCGACAGGGGTCTCCTACAATGAGCAGTTCTTC. The J gene is TRBJ2-1, the V gene TRBV29-1; 8 nucleotides match TRBD1. V was pared by 4 bases and J by 0 bases, with 2 bases of the junction left unmatched. The CDR3 is 14 residues long. Germline CDR1 is SQVTM and CDR2 is ANQGSEA.

Concerning this clone: In the same sample, other DNA sequences code for this CDR3. CDR3 amino acids: CASSLGRGNQPQHF. In nucleotides, the CDR3 is TGTGCCAGCAGCTTAGGACGGGGCAATCAGCCCCAGCATTTT. This chain uses TRBV7-2 with TRBJ1-5, with no clear D. V was cut by 1 base and J by 2 bases, with 6 bases left in between. Looked up from germline, CDR1 is SGHTA and CDR2 is FQGNSA. CDR3 length: 14 residues.

This rearrangement joins TRBV29-1 to TRBJ2-1, with 8 bases fitting TRBD2. V lost 6 bases, J lost 15 bases, and 13 bases stayed unmatched. This CDR3 region has 12 residues. CDR1 is SQVTM, CDR2 ANQGSEA, per germline. The CDR3 here is CSVWTSTHLGFF. The CDR3 region has the DNA TGCAGCGTGTGGACTAGCACCCACTTGGGGTTCTTC.

This clone was seen only a few times. This may be a read error: a much more frequent sequence differs by one nucleotide. This chain connects TRBV27 to TRBJ2-7; D is undetermined. This CDR3 region has 11 residues. Germline V lookup: CDR1 MNHEY, CDR2 SMNVEV (reference sequence). The V end was cut by 6 bases, the J end by 0 bases, with 3 bases between. CDR3 in DNA: TGTGCCAGCAGGGACTCCTACGAGCAGTACTTC. This codes for CASRDSYEQYF.

The chain joins TRBV7-9 to TRBJ2-1, with 9 bases lining up with TRBD2. There are 15 residues in the CDR3. After removal of 2 bases from V and 4 bases from J, the junction contained 3 bases not matched to a gene. The germline V gene encodes CDR1 SEHNR and CDR2 FQNEAQ (reference sequence). The CDR3 is CASSLRAGGYNEQFF. The CDR3 nucleotides are TGTGCCAGCAGCTTAAGAGCGGGAGGTTACAATGAGCAGTTCTTC.

The V call is TRBV5-4, the J call TRBJ1-2; D gene unclear. CDR1 and CDR2 (germline): SGHNT, YYREEE (reference sequence). There are 17 residues in the CDR3. V gave up 4 bases and J gave up 0 bases, with 19 bases separating them. The CDR3 loop is CASSRDVGGKANYGYTF. The CDR3 DNA sequence: TGTGCCAGCAGCCGCGATGTAGGCGGGAAAGCTAACTATGGCTACACCTTC.

The CDR3 DNA is TGTGCCTCCTATCGACACCCCTCTGGAAACACCATATATTTT. The encoded protein is CASYRHPSGNTIYF. The V gene is TRBV15, the J gene TRBJ1-3; D is undetermined. The CDR3 covers 14 residues. V was cut by 11 bases and J by 0 bases, with 14 bases left in between. Germline V CDR1 and CDR2: LNHNV, YYDKDF (reference sequence).

The chain recombines TRBV5-6 with TRBJ2-1, with D unresolved. The ends were cut back, 0 bases at V and 7 bases at J, with 11 bases in the middle. Germline V gene sequence: CDR1 SGHDT, CDR2 YYEEEE. The CDR3 is 14 amino acids. DNA of the CDR3: TGTGCCAGCAGCTTGGATTGGCGAGGAAATGAGCAGTTCTTC. This encodes CASSLDWRGNEQFF.

The chain carries TRBV5-6 and TRBJ2-5, with D possibly being TRBD2 (7 bases). The J call is uncertain, as TRBJ2-7 better fits the DNA end. The CDR3 is made up of 16 amino acids. CDR1 is SGHDT, CDR2 YYEEEE, per germline. The DNA for the CDR3 is TGTGCCAGCAGCTTGGGACAGGTGGGACTAAACTACGAGCAGTACTTC. Translating gives CASSLGQVGLNYEQYF.

J is TRBJ1-1 and V is TRBV6-5, with D uncertain. The germline V gene has CDR1 MNHEY and CDR2 SVGAGI. The CDR3 is 13 amino acids. Trimming removed 2 bases at V and 8 bases at J, with 12 bases between. CDR3 bases: TGTGCCAGCAGTTACGGGCAGGAAGGAGAAGCTTTCTTT. It translates to CASSYGQEGEAFF.

The rearrangement joins TRBV5-4 to TRBJ2-5; no definite D call. The CDR3 contains 13 residues. Germline CDR1 and CDR2: SGHNT and YYREEE (reference sequence). Between the trimmed V and J ends, which lost 3 bases and 5 bases, there was a span of 11 bases. The CDR3 here is CASSSTATETQYF. The CDR3 DNA sequence: TGTGCCAGCAGCTCAACAGCCACGGAGACCCAGTACTTC.

This clone was counted only a few times. This chain links TRBV25-1 with TRBJ1-3; 7 nucleotides line up with TRBD1. After removal of 6 bases from V and 2 bases from J, the junction contained 7 bases not matched to a gene. Germline loops: CDR1 MGHDK, CDR2 SYGVNS. The CDR3 loop spans 15 amino acids. CDR3 sequence reads: CASSADRETGNTIYF. The CDR3, as DNA: TGTGCCAGCAGCGCTGACAGGGAAACTGGAAACACCATATATTTT.

The CDR3 DNA reads as TGTGCCAGCAGCGCAACAGGGGCCCACACCGGGGAGCTGTTTTTT. It translates to CASSATGAHTGELFF. The V call is TRBV9, the J call TRBJ2-2; 7 bases map to TRBD1. The CDR3 length is 15 residues. The junction had 5 bases not matched to a gene; V was cut back by 3 bases and J by 3 bases. The germline gives CDR1 SGDLS, CDR2 YYNGEE.

This chain joins TRBV28 and TRBJ1-2; D perhaps matches TRBD1 (5 bases). The CDR3 totals 14 residues. Germline V CDR1 and CDR2: MDHEN, SYDVKM. V was clipped by 6 bases and J by 8 bases, with 19 bases between them. The CDR3 protein is CASSPGLGPAGYTF. CDR3 bases: TGTGCCAGCAGCCCTGGCCTGGGGCCCGCGGGCTACACCTTC.

V gene TRBV7-8 combines with J gene TRBJ2-3; 12 bases match TRBD2. The CDR3 length is 16 residues. Germline V lookup: CDR1 SGHVS, CDR2 FQNEAQ. V trimming: 2 bases; J trimming: 5 bases; junction bases outside the gene matches: 5. CDR3 amino acids: CASSLHRLAGEDTQYF. Here the CDR3 DNA reads TGTGCCAGCAGCTTACACCGACTAGCGGGAGAAGATACGCAGTATTTT.